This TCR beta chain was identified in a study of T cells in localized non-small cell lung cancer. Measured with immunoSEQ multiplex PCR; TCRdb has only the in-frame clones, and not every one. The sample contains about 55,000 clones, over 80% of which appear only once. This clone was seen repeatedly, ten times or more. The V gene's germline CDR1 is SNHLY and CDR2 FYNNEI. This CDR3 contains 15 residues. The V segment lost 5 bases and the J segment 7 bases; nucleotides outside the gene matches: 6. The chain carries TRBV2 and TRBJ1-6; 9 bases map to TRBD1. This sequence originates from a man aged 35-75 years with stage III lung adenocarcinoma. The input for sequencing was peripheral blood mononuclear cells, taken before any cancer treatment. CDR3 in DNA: TGTGCCAGCAGTCCGACAGGGGGGAGGAATTCACCCCTCCACTTT. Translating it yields CASSPTGGRNSPLHF.